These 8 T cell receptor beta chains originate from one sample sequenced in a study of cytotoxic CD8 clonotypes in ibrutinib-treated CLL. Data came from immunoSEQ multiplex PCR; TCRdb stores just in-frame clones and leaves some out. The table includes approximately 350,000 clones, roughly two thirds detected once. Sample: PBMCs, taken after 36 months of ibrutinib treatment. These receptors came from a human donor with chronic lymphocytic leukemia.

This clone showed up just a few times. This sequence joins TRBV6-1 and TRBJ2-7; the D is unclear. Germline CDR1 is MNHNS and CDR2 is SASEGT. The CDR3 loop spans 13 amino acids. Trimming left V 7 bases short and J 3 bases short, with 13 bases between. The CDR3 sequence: CASTHNAGYEQYF. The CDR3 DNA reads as TGTGCCAGCACTCACAACGCAGGCTACGAGCAGTACTTC.

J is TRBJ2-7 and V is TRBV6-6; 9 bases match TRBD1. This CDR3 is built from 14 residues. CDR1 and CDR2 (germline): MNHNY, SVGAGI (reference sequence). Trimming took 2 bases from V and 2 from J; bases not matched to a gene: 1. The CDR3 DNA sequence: TGTGCCAGCAGTTACAACAGGGGGCCCTACGAGCAGTACTTC. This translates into CASSYNRGPYEQYF.

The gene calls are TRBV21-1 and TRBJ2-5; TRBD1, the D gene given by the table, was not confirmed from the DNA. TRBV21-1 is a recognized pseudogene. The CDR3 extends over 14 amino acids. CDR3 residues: CASRWGISIETQYF. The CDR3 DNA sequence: TGTGCCAGCAGATGGGGCATATCCATTGAGACCCAGTACTTC.

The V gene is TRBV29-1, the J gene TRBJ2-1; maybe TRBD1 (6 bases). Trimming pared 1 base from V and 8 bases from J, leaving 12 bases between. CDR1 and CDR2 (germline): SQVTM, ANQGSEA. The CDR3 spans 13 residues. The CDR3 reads CSVEGQGIDEQFF. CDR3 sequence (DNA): TGCAGCGTTGAAGGGCAGGGGATTGATGAGCAGTTCTTC.

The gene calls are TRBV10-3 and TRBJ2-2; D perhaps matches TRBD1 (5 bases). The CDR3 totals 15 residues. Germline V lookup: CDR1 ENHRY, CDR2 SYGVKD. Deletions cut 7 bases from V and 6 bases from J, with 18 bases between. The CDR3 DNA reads TGTGCCATCACCGAAGACAGTGTAGATGCCGGGGAGCTGTTTTTT. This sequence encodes CAITEDSVDAGELFF.

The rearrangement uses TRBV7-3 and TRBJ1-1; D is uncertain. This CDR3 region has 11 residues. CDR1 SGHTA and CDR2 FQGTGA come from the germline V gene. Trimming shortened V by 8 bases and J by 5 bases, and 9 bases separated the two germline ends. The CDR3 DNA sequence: TGTGCCAGCGTCGGCAGGACTGAAGCTTTCTTT. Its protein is CASVGRTEAFF.

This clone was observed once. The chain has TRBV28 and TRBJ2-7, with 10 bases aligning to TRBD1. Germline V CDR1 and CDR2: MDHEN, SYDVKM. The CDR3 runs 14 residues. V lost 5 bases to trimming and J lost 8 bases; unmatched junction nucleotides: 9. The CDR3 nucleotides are TGTGCCAGCAGTCAACCTGACAGGGGGCGGAAGCAGTACTTC. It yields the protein CASSQPDRGRKQYF.

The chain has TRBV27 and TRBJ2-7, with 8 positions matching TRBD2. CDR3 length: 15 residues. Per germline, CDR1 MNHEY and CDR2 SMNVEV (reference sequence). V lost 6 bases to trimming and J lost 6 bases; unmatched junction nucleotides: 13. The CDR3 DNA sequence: TGTGCCAGCAGAAAATTTCCCGGGACTAGTGGCGAGCAGTACTTC. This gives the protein CASRKFPGTSGEQYF.